This T cell receptor beta chain was observed in a study of control samples from healthy donors and cancer patients (dated by TCRdb to the early 2020s). To note about this clone: Its antigen target is currently unknown. No base-level quality is on record; no much larger clone is a single base apart.

Taken from cysteine to phenylalanine, the CDR3 has 14 residues. Solely the CDR3 DNA is kept, with 42 bases framed from the first base. In the germline V gene (reference sequence), CDR1 corresponds to MNHNY and CDR2 to SVGAGI. V and J lose 7 bases and 4 bases, and a span of 16 bases separates them. Library generation was performed with the immunoSEQ multiplex PCR assay. Not all clones reach the TCRdb copy of this immuneACCESS table, which keeps in-frame sequences only. Checked studies attribute under half of the gap to unresolved V genes and leave the rest unexplained. The sample data list roughly 80,000 clones, and about 88% of these were observed just once. The leading ten clones occupy roughly 5% of the sample.

The sample taken for sequencing was blood. The clonotype comes from a woman aged 45-65 years in good health. The sequence joins TRBV6-6 to TRBJ1-1; the D gene is unclear. The CDR3 is CASIPVEGGTEAFF. The sequenced DNA: TGTGCCAGCATCCCGGTGGAGGGTGGCACTGAAGCTTTCTTT.